This T cell receptor (beta chain) originates from a study of cytomegalovirus exposure and HLA in healthy donors. This clone appeared once. PCR was performed using 60 Vbeta and 13 Jbeta primers. Only in-frame clones appear in the TCRdb table, and some are missing; sequencing was by immunoSEQ multiplex PCR. In the table there are roughly 120,000 clones, 81% of which are singletons. Germline V gene lookup returns CDR1 ENHRY and CDR2 SYGVKD. The CDR3 is 19 amino acids. J gave up 0 bases and V 6 bases, and 12 bases lay outside the gene matches. The chain is built from TRBV10-3 and TRBJ2-1, with 12 bases matching TRBD2. The clonotype was recovered from a woman aged 25 to 39 in good health and CMV-seronegative. Sequencing used PBMCs. The CDR3, as DNA: TGTGCCATCAGCTCCACTAGCGGGAGGCACTCCAGCTCCTACAATGAGCAGTTCTTC. It specifies CAISSTSGRHSSSYNEQFF.